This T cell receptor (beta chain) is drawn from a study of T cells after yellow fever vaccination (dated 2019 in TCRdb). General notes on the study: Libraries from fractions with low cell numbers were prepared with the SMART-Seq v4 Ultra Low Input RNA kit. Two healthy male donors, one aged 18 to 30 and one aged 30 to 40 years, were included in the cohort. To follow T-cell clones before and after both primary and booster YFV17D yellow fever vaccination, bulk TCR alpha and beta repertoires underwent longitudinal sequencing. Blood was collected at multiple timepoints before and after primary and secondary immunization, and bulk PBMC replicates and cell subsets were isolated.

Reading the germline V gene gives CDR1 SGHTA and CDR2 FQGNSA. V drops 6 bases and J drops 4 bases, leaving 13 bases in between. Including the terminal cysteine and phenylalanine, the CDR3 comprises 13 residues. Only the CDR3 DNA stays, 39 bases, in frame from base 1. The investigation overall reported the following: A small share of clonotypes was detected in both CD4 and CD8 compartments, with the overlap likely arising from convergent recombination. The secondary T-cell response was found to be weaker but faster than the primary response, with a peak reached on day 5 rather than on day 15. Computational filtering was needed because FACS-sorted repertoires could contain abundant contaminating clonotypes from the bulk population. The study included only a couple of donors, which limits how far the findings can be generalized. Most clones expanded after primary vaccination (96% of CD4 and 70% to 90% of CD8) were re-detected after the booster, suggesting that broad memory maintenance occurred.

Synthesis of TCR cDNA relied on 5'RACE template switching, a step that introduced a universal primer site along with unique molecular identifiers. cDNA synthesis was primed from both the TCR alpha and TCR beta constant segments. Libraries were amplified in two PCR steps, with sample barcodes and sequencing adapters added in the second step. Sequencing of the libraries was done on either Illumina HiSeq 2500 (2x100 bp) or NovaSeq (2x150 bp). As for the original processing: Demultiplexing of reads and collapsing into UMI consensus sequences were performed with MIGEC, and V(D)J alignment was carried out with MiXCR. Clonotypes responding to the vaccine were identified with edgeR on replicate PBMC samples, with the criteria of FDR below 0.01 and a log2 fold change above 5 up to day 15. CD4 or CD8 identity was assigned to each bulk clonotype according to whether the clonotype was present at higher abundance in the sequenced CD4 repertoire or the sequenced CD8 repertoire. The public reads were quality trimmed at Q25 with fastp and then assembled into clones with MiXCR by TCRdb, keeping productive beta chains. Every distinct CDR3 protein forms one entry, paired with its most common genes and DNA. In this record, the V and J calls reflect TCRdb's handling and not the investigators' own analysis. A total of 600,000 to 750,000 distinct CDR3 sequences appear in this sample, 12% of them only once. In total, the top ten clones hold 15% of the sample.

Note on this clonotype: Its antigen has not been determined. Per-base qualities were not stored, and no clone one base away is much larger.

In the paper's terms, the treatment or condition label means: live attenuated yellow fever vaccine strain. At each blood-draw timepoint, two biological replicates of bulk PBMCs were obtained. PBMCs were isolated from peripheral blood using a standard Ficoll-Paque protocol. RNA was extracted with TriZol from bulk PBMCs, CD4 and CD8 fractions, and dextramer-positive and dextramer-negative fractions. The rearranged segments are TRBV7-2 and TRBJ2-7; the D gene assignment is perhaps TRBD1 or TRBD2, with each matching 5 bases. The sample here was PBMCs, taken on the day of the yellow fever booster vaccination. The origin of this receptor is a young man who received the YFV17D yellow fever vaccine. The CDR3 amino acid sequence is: CASRQASQYEQYF. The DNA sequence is TGTGCCAGCAGACAGGCTAGCCAGTACGAGCAGTACTTC.